This T cell receptor (beta chain) was obtained from a study of cytomegalovirus exposure and HLA in healthy donors. Points from the study as a whole: Donors belonging to an Asian-associated ancestry cluster reportedly showed fewer N-insertions in productive TCRs than the 666-donor mean, according to what a later analysis found. Some V segments (TRBV6-2 and TRBV6-3 among them) were excluded as indistinguishable. A few of the chains that were CMV-associated were confirmed in vitro to be specific for CMV antigens. Cytomegalovirus status, reportedly, was diagnosed with high specificity and sensitivity by the classifier.

The CDR3 has 18 amino acids. Worth noting for this clone: The antigen is unknown.

PCR was performed using 60 Vbeta and 13 Jbeta primers. Some clones are missing from TCRdb's copy, which holds only in-frame ones; the method was immunoSEQ multiplex PCR. Of 60,000 to 75,000 clones in the sample, around three quarters were seen once. The clonotype originates from a man in his late teens or twenties in good health and CMV-seropositive. Sequencing was carried out using PBMCs. The J gene is TRBJ1-5, the V gene TRBV21-1; the table's D call TRBD1 went unverified against the DNA. TRBV21-1 is annotated as a pseudogene. CDR3 coding DNA: TGTGCCAGCAGCAAACCGGGACAGGGGCTCGTATGCGATCAGCCCCAGCATTTT. It yields the protein CASSKPGQGLVCDQPQHF.